This record covers a single T cell receptor beta chain. Germline V gives CDR1 MGHRA, CDR2 YSYEKL. Trimming took 8 bases from V and 0 from J; bases not matched to a gene: 14. This CDR3 is 17 amino acids long. The data belong to a study of shared clonotypes between healthy human individuals. Study in general: Each donor's CD4 naive and CD4 memory cells filled three plates apiece, CD8 naive two, and CD8 memory one.

Profiling relied on immunoSEQ multiplex PCR, and the TCRdb table lists in-frame clones only, not all of them. The table records 2,500,000 or so clones, more than 90% of them present only once. The sequence was obtained from a man younger than 35 in good health. The chain recombines TRBV4-1 with TRBJ2-3; the match to TRBD2 covers 7 bases. The sample taken for sequencing was naive CD4+ T cells sorted from blood. This sample's subset: CD45RA+ positively selected. The CDR3 sequence: CASAVKPGGISTDTQYF. DNA of the CDR3: TGCGCCAGCGCAGTAAAACCGGGGGGAATAAGCACAGATACGCAGTATTTT.